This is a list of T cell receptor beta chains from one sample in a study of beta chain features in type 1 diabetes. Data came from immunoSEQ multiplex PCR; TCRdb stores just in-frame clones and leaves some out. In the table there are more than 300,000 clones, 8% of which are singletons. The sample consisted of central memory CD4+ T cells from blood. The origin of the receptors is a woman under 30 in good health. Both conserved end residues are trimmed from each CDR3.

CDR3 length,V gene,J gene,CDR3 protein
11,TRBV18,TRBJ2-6,ASSPYGANVLT
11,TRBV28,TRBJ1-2,ASSTRTNYGYT
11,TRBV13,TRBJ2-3,ASSPSRLPHKY
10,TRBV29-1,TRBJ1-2,SVGQGFYGYT
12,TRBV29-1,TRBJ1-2,SVRDTQTNYGYT
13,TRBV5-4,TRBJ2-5,ASGISGAGQETQY
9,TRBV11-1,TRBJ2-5,ASRAGETQY
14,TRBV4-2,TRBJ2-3,ASRRTSGASTDTQY
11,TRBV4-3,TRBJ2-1,ASSQERQDEQF
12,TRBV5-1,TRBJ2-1,ASRAGLTYNEQF
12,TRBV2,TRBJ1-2,ASKERGPNYGYT
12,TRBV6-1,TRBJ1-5,ASSRQGIGQPQH
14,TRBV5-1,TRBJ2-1,ASSFWGGRVNNEQF
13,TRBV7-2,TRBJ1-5,ASSFFGTENQPQH
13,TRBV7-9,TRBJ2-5,ASSSEQGAWETQY
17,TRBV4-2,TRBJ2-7,ASSQGISKGGTVPYEQY
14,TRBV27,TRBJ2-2,ASSLFSGRGTGELF